The rows below give T cell receptor beta chains drawn from one sample of a study of shared clonotypes between healthy human individuals. Using immunoSEQ multiplex PCR, the repertoire was profiled, and TCRdb retains in-frame clones only, with some absent. Seen here are 400,000 or so clones, about 97% observed once, and the top ten hold less than 0.35%. The sequenced sample consisted of memory CD8+ T cells sorted from blood. The receptors stem from a young man in good health. The CDR3 runs from the conserved cysteine through the conserved F or W. D genes are given only for firm matches. Some rows mark clone size as missing; the rest say once, few, many or name a class of expanded clone.

>NA|TRBV6-4|TRBJ1-2|NA
CASRIPDSLFYGYTF
TGTGCCAGCAGGATACCCGACAGTCTCTTCTATGGCTACACCTTC
>NA|TRBV10-3|TRBJ2-3|NA
CAIGEEDSTDTQYF
TGTGCCATCGGGGAAGAGGACAGCACAGATACGCAGTATTTT
>NA|TRBV19|TRBJ2-7|TRBD1
CASSIRKGAYEQYF
TGTGCCAGTAGTATAAGAAAGGGGGCTTACGAGCAGTACTTC
>NA|TRBV5-4|TRBJ1-3|NA
CASSLGTGTVGNTIYF
TGTGCCAGCAGCTTGGGAACGGGAACGGTTGGAAACACCATATATTTT
>NA|TRBV29-1|TRBJ1-5|TRBD1
CSHSAGQGNQPQHF
TGCAGTCACTCGGCGGGACAGGGAAATCAGCCCCAGCATTTT
>NA|TRBV6-5|TRBJ2-6|NA
CASRRLSGANVLTF
TGTGCCAGCCGCCGGCTCTCTGGGGCCAACGTCCTGACTTTC
>NA|TRBV9|TRBJ1-3|NA
CASTRADPGNTIYF
TGTGCCAGCACACGAGCCGACCCTGGAAACACCATATATTTT
>NA|TRBV7-3|TRBJ2-2|NA
CASSLIGSGELFF
TGTGCCAGCAGCTTAATAGGGTCCGGGGAGCTGTTTTTT
>NA|TRBV9|TRBJ2-3|NA
CASSVVAVTDTQYF
TGTGCCAGCAGCGTAGTGGCAGTCACAGATACGCAGTATTTT
>NA|TRBV4-2|TRBJ2-4|NA
CASSHPIPTGLMGKNIQYF
TGTGCCAGCAGCCATCCCATACCGACAGGCCTTATGGGCAAAAACATTCAGTACTTC
>NA|TRBV7-8|TRBJ2-7|NA
CASRETGLYEQYF
TGTGCCAGCAGGGAAACAGGGTTGTACGAGCAGTACTTC
>NA|TRBV7-9|TRBJ2-7|NA
CASSPASYEQYF
TGTGCCAGCAGCCCAGCCTCCTACGAGCAGTACTTC
>NA|TRBV30|TRBJ1-4|TRBD1
CAWSAGQGVWEKLFF
TGTGCCTGGAGTGCAGGACAGGGCGTGTGGGAAAAACTGTTTTTT
>NA|TRBV4-1|TRBJ2-5|NA
CASSQGLSETQYF
TGCGCCAGCAGCCAAGGACTATCCGAGACCCAGTACTTC
>NA|TRBV28|TRBJ2-1|NA
CASSLLDGSYNEQFF
TGTGCCAGCAGTTTATTGGACGGGTCCTACAATGAGCAGTTCTTC
>NA|TRBV12-5|TRBJ2-3|TRBD2
CASGSTSGTSTDTQYF
TGTGCTAGTGGTTCCACTAGCGGAACTAGCACAGATACGCAGTATTTT
>NA|TRBV5-1|TRBJ1-4|TRBD1
CASSLAGTGEKLFF
TGCGCCAGCAGCTTGGCCGGGACAGGAGAAAAACTGTTTTTT
>NA|TRBV30|TRBJ2-3|NA
CAWSVRGVHTQYF
TGTGCCTGGAGTGTGAGGGGGGTCCATACGCAGTATTTT
>NA|TRBV9|TRBJ2-3|NA
CASSVVGGPTDTQYF
TGTGCCAGCAGCGTAGTGGGGGGGCCCACAGATACGCAGTATTTT
>NA|TRBV7-9|TRBJ1-1|NA
CASSLAGFGTEAFF
TGTGCCAGCAGCTTAGCGGGTTTTGGGACTGAAGCTTTCTTT
>NA|TRBV5-4|TRBJ2-7|TRBD1
CASSLSRGPKQYF
TGTGCCAGCAGCTTGAGCAGGGGGCCGAAGCAGTACTTC
>NA|TRBV7-6|TRBJ2-7|TRBD2
CASSLRTGREYEQYF
TGTGCCAGCAGCTTACGTACCGGGAGGGAGTACGAGCAGTACTTC
>NA|TRBV10-2|TRBJ2-7|TRBD2
CATLAGAYEQYF
TGCGCCACACTAGCGGGAGCGTACGAGCAGTACTTC
>NA|TRBV5-4|TRBJ1-1|TRBD1
CASSFGTENTEAFF
TGTGCCAGCAGCTTCGGGACAGAGAACACTGAAGCTTTCTTT
>NA|TRBV28|TRBJ1-5|NA
CASSLTGQPQHF
TGTGCCAGCAGCTTGACGGGTCAGCCCCAGCATTTT
>NA|TRBV7-2|TRBJ2-7|TRBD2
CASSLVSGLAGAGWYF
TGTGCCAGCAGCTTAGTTTCCGGCCTAGCGGGGGCGGGCTGGTACTTC
>NA|TRBV5-5|TRBJ1-3|TRBD1
CASSWTGETGNTIYF
TGTGCCAGCAGCTGGACAGGGGAGACTGGAAACACCATATATTTT
>NA|TRBV28|TRBJ1-1|TRBD1
CASSLGQGTEAFF
TGTGCCAGCAGTTTGGGACAGGGCACTGAAGCTTTCTTT
>NA|TRBV7-6|TRBJ2-1|TRBD1
CASSLSWTGNPYNEQFF
TGTGCCAGCAGCTTATCGTGGACAGGGAACCCCTACAATGAGCAGTTCTTC
>NA|TRBV7-9|TRBJ1-3|TRBD1
CASSQRQGANTIYF
TGTGCCAGCAGCCAAAGACAGGGGGCCAACACCATATATTTT
>NA|TRBV7-9|TRBJ1-2|TRBD1
CASSMDRGGYTF
TGTGCCAGCAGCATGGACAGGGGAGGCTACACCTTC
>NA|TRBV2|TRBJ2-2|TRBD2
CASLQYGLAGATAGELFF
TGTGCCAGTCTACAATACGGACTAGCGGGAGCTACTGCCGGGGAGCTGTTTTTT
>NA|TRBV21-1|TRBJ2-7|NA
CASSKAFRGQLGEQYF
TGTGCCAGCAGCAAAGCCTTTAGGGGGCAATTGGGAGAGCAGTACTTC
>once|TRBV29-1|TRBJ2-7|NA
CSVERVSSYEQYF
TGCAGCGTTGAGCGCGTTAGCTCCTACGAGCAGTACTTC
>NA|TRBV5-4|TRBJ1-6|TRBD1
CASSSDRGHNSPLHF
TGTGCCAGCAGCTCCGACAGGGGGCATAATTCACCCCTCCACTTT
>NA|TRBV2|TRBJ2-3|NA
CASQGRFTDTQYF
TGTGCCAGCCAGGGGAGATTCACAGATACGCAGTATTTT